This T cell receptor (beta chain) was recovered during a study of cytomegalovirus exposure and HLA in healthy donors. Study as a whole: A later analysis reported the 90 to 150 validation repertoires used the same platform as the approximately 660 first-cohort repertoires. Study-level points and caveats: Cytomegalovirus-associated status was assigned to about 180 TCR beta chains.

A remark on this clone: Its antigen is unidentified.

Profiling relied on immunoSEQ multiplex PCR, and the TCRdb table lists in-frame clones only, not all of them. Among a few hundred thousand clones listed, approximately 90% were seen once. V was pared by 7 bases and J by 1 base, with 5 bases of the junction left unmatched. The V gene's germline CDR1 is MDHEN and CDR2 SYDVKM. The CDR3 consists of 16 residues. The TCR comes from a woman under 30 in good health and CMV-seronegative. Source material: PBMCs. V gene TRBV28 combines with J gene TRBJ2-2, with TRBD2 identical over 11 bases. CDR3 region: CASITGLAGNTGELFF. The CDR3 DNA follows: TGTGCCAGCATCACAGGACTAGCGGGGAACACCGGGGAGCTGTTTTTT.